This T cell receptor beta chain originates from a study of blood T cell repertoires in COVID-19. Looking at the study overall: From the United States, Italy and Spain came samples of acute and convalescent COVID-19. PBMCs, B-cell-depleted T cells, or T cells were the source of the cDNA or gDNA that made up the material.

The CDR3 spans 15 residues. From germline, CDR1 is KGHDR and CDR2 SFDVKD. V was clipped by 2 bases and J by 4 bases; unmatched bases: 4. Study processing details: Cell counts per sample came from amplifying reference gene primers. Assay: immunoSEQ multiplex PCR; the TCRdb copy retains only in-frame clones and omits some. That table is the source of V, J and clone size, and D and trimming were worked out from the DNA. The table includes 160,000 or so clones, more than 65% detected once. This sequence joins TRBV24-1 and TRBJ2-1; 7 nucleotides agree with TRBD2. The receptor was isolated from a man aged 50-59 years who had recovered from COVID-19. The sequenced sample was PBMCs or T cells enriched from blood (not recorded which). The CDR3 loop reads CATSDSGGPYNEQFF. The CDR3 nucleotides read TGTGCCACCAGTGATTCGGGGGGACCATACAATGAGCAGTTCTTC.